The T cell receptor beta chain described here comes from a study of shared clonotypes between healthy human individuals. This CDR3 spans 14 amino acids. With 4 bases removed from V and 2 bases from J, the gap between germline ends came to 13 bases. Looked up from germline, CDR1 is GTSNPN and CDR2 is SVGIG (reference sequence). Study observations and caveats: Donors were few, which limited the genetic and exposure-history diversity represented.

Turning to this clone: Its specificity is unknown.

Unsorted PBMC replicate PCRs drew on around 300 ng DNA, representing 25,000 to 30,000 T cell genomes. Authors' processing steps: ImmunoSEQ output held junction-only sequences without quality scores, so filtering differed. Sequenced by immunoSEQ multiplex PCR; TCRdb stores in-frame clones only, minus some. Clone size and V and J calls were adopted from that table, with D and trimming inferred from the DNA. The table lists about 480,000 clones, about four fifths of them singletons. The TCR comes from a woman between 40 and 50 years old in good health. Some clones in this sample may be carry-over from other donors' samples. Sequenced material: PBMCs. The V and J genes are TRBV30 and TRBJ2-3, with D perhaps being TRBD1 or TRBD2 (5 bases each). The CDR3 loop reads CAWMPGRPTDTQYF. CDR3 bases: TGTGCCTGGATGCCGGGACGGCCCACAGATACGCAGTATTTT.